This TCR beta chain was retrieved from a study of blood T cell repertoires in COVID-19. Study in general: The United States, Italy and Spain were the sources of the acute and convalescent COVID-19 samples. PBMCs, B-cell-depleted T cells, or T cells were the source of the cDNA or gDNA that made up the material.

Per the original methods: Amplification of reference gene primers provided the estimated nucleated cell counts. Profiled with immunoSEQ multiplex PCR; TCRdb holds only in-frame clones, not every one. Clonal size and the V and J genes are those of that table, whereas D and trimming came from the DNA. Here the sample spans hundreds of thousands of clones, more than 70% being singletons. The CDR3 is 16 residues long. Germline CDR1 reads MNHNY; CDR2 reads SVGAGI (reference sequence). V was pared by 4 bases and J by 2 bases, with 9 bases of the junction left unmatched. Those enrolled in Seattle joined during active infection and were followed longitudinally afterward.

J is TRBJ2-5 and V is TRBV6-6, with TRBD2 matching over 8 bases. This clonotype was obtained from a woman aged 55-70 years with COVID-19, enrolled during active disease. The source material was peripheral blood. The CDR3 region has the DNA TGTGCCAGCAGTTCAGGGACTAGGTGGATTCAAGAGACCCAGTACTTC. Its translation is CASSSGTRWIQETQYF.